This TCR beta chain is drawn from a study of OX40 agonist ivuxolimab in advanced cancers. In the study overall: Ivuxolimab is an agonistic anti-OX40 (CD134) antibody, and patients were treated with it. The study gave patients intravenous ivuxolimab at 0.01 to 10 mg/kg every 2 weeks.

Study-level points and caveats: CD4+ T cells averaged fewer expanded clones than CD8+ T cells.

Using immunoSEQ multiplex PCR, the repertoire was profiled, and TCRdb retains in-frame clones only, with some absent. The sample carries roughly 66,000 clones, around 83% recorded once. CDR3 length: 16 residues. Trimming removed 4 bases at V and 4 bases at J, with 17 bases between. Germline CDR1 reads LGHNA; CDR2 reads YNFKEQ. As concerns this clone: The target antigen is unknown.

This clonotype originated in an adult with an advanced solid tumor such as melanoma, head and neck, liver or kidney cancer. The rearrangement links TRBV4-2 to TRBJ2-1, with a tentative D call TRBD2 (7 bases). This material consisted of CD4+ or CD8+ T cells sorted from blood, taken in a trial of the OX40 agonist ivuxolimab. CDR3 sequence reads: CASSPARGGGYNEQFF. The DNA of the CDR3 is TGTGCCAGCAGCCCCGCACGGGGAGGGGGATACAATGAGCAGTTCTTC.